This entry lists 26 T cell receptor beta chains sequenced from one sample in a study of blood T cell repertoires in COVID-19. TCRdb's copy holds only in-frame clones and misses some; the assay was immunoSEQ multiplex PCR. In the table there are about 250,000 clones, roughly 85% of which are singletons. Sequencing was performed on peripheral blood. These receptors came from a man aged 45-65 years with COVID-19, enrolled during active disease.

The V gene is TRBV3-1 (or the pseudogene TRBV3-2), the J gene TRBJ2-2, with D possibly matching TRBD2 (7 bases). The germline V and J ends were trimmed by 0 bases and 0 bases, with 14 bases remaining between them. CDR1 is LGHDT, CDR2 YNNKEL, per germline (reference sequence). This CDR3 has 18 residues. CDR3 residues: CASSQETRGATNTGELFF. As DNA, the CDR3 is TGTGCCAGCAGCCAAGAAACCCGGGGGGCAACGAACACCGGGGAGCTGTTTTTT.

The chain recombines TRBV4-2 with TRBJ1-2, with D hard to call. V lost 2 bases, J lost 2 bases, and 6 bases lay in between. The germline V gene encodes CDR1 LGHNA and CDR2 YNFKEQ. The CDR3 is 13 amino acids. CDR3 nucleotides: TGTGCCAGCAGCCAACGGTCCAACTATGGCTACACCTTC. Protein sequence: CASSQRSNYGYTF.

The V call is TRBV10-3, the J call TRBJ1-1; 7 bases are a match to TRBD1. CDR3 length: 16 amino acids. The ends lost 6 bases at V and 1 base at J; junction bases unmatched: 11. Germline CDR1 reads ENHRY; CDR2 reads SYGVKD. As DNA, the CDR3 is TGTGCCATCAGCACGACAGGGAAAGGGCCGAACACTGAAGCTTTCTTT. As protein: CAISTTGKGPNTEAFF.

V and J are TRBV4-3 and TRBJ1-2; 8 bases are a match to TRBD1. V lost 0 bases to trimming and J lost 7 bases; unmatched junction nucleotides: 7. The CDR3 is 15 amino acids. Germline V gene lookup returns CDR1 LGHNA and CDR2 YSLEER. The chain's CDR3 is CASSQDPGGAGGYTF. The CDR3 nucleotides are TGCGCCAGCAGCCAAGATCCAGGGGGCGCGGGTGGCTACACCTTC.

This chain joins TRBV19 and TRBJ2-3; 7 bases line up with TRBD1. CDR3 length: 15 amino acids. After removal of 5 bases from V and 1 base from J, the junction contained 6 bases not matched to a gene. Germline values: CDR1 LNHDA, CDR2 SQIVND (reference sequence). CDR3 loop: CASSFSGTGTDTQYF. CDR3 sequence (DNA): TGTGCCAGTAGTTTCTCCGGGACAGGCACAGATACGCAGTATTTT.

This rearrangement joins TRBV3-1 (or the pseudogene TRBV3-2) to TRBJ2-1; D is possibly TRBD2 (5 bases). Germline CDR1 reads LGHDT; CDR2 reads YNNKEL (reference sequence). The CDR3 sequence is 16 residues long. Between the trimmed V and J ends, which lost 0 bases and 8 bases, there was a span of 17 bases. CDR3 bases: TGTGCCAGCAGCCAAGAAAGGCTAGCCCTAAGCCATGAGCAGTTCTTC. It yields the protein CASSQERLALSHEQFF.

The rearrangement joins TRBV19 to TRBJ2-3, with TRBD1 matching 7 bases. CDR1 is LNHDA and CDR2 is SQIVND in the germline V gene (reference sequence). Trimming cost V 2 bases and J 4 bases; bases outside gene matches: 3. The CDR3 covers 14 residues. The CDR3 here is CASSITGDADTQYF. The CDR3 DNA reads as TGTGCCAGTAGTATAACAGGGGACGCAGATACGCAGTATTTT.

This chain links TRBV10-3 with TRBJ1-5; 11 positions match TRBD1. Germline lookup yields CDR1 ENHRY and CDR2 SYGVKD. CDR3 length: 16 amino acids. V lost 0 bases to trimming and J lost 7 bases; unmatched junction nucleotides: 5. The CDR3 sequence is CAISESGQGDFQPQHF. DNA of the CDR3: TGTGCCATCAGTGAGTCGGGACAGGGGGATTTCCAGCCCCAGCATTTT.

Of note for this clone: The sample carries other DNA sequences with the same CDR3. V is TRBV9 and J is TRBJ2-3; 14 bases align to TRBD2. J gave up 3 bases and V 4 bases, and 4 bases lay outside the gene matches. CDR1 and CDR2 (germline): SGDLS, YYNGEE. The CDR3 runs to 16 residues. CDR3 coding DNA: TGTGCCAGCAGCCCCCGGACTAGCGGGGGGACAGATACGCAGTATTTT. Encoded protein: CASSPRTSGGTDTQYF.

The chain recombines TRBV4-1 with TRBJ2-5; 9 nucleotides line up with TRBD2. Trimming took 0 bases from V and 3 from J; bases not matched to a gene: 5. This CDR3 is 16 amino acids long. CDR1 and CDR2 (germline): MGHRA, YSYEKL. The CDR3 nucleotides are TGCGCCAGCAGCCAAGATCGCCTAGCGGGGAAAGAGACCCAGTACTTC. Protein sequence: CASSQDRLAGKETQYF.

V usage is TRBV18 and J usage is TRBJ2-3; D is possibly TRBD1 (5 bases). Germline V gives CDR1 KGHSH, CDR2 LQKENI. Trimming left V 0 bases short and J 0 bases short, with 13 bases between. The CDR3 is 17 residues long. The CDR3 DNA is TGTGCCAGCTCACCACCGGAACAAGGGGCCAGCACAGATACGCAGTATTTT. Residues: CASSPPEQGASTDTQYF.

The rearrangement joins TRBV19 to TRBJ1-4; 9 bases agree with TRBD1. The length of the CDR3 is 15 residues. CDR1 is LNHDA and CDR2 is SQIVND in the germline V gene (reference sequence). The ends lost 0 bases at V and 9 bases at J; junction bases unmatched: 5. This CDR3 is CASSIEGQGSQKLFF. The CDR3 DNA is TGTGCCAGTAGTATAGAGGGACAGGGATCGCAAAAACTGTTTTTT.

This clone showed up just a few times. This chain links TRBV5-1 with TRBJ1-2; 8 nucleotides line up with TRBD1. Germline loops: CDR1 SGHRS, CDR2 YFSETQ. The V gene end was trimmed by 5 bases and the J gene end by 4 bases; junction bases not matched to a gene: 10. This CDR3 is 15 amino acids long. The CDR3 here is CASSSGQGRSYGYTF. The CDR3 nucleotides are TGCGCCAGCAGTTCCGGACAGGGAAGGTCCTATGGCTACACCTTC.

The chain links TRBV6-4 to TRBJ1-4; 9 bases map to TRBD1. The CDR3 extends over 14 amino acids. Germline-derived CDR1 and CDR2 are MRHNA and SNTAGT. Germline trimming cut 10 bases from V and 3 bases from J; bases unmatched to any gene: 6. The chain's CDR3 is CATYRDRANEKLFF. In nucleotides, the CDR3 is TGTGCCACATACCGGGACAGGGCTAATGAAAAACTGTTTTTT.

V usage is TRBV7-8 and J usage is TRBJ2-1, with 8 nucleotides matching TRBD1. Germline CDR1 SGHVS, CDR2 FQNEAQ. The CDR3 totals 17 residues. V was clipped by 0 bases and J by 6 bases; unmatched bases: 10. CDR3 bases: TGTGCCAGCAGCTTAGCGTCGACAGGGGAATTGGGCAATGAGCAGTTCTTC. Translating gives CASSLASTGELGNEQFF.

This rearrangement joins TRBV16 to TRBJ2-5; 12 bases are shared with TRBD2. The CDR3 has 17 amino acids. The germline CDR1 and CDR2 sequences are KGHSY and FQNENV. V gave up 2 bases and J gave up 4 bases; unmatched junction bases: 8. DNA of the CDR3: TGTGCCAGCAGCCAACGTGGGCTAGCGGGGGGGGGAGAGACCCAGTACTTC. This sequence encodes CASSQRGLAGGGETQYF.

This chain connects TRBV29-1 to TRBJ2-5, with a possible D match to TRBD2 (6 bases). Germline-derived CDR1 and CDR2 are SQVTM and ANQGSEA. Trimming shortened V by 7 bases and J by 5 bases, and 20 bases separated the two germline ends. This CDR3 comprises 14 residues. DNA of the CDR3: TGCAGCGCACTCGGACGGTCGGGGGAGGAGACCCAGTACTTC. Its translation: CSALGRSGEETQYF.

The V and J genes are TRBV5-8 and TRBJ1-2; no firm D call. This CDR3 spans 14 amino acids. V lost 1 base to trimming and J lost 0 bases, with 7 bases between them. Looked up from germline, CDR1 is SGHTS and CDR2 is YDEGEE. CDR3 loop: CASSLTASNYGYTF. The CDR3 coding sequence is TGTGCCAGCAGCTTGACAGCCTCTAACTATGGCTACACCTTC.

This sequence joins TRBV5-4 and TRBJ1-4; 10 bases are a match to TRBD1. V was pared by 4 bases and J by 8 bases, with 8 bases of the junction left unmatched. The CDR3 runs to 15 residues. CDR1 and CDR2 from the germline V gene are SGHNT and YYREEE (reference sequence). The CDR3 coding sequence is TGTGCCAGCAGCGGGCGACAGGGGGCGGGAGAAAAACTGTTTTTT. Residues: CASSGRQGAGEKLFF. The complete variable domain, with remaining parts taken from reference TRBV5-4 and TRBJ1-4, reads ETGVTQSPTHLIKTRGQQVTLRCSSQSGHNTVSWYQQALGQGPQFIFQYYREEENGRGNFPPRFSGLQFPNYSSELNVNALELDDSALYLCASSGRQGAGEKLFFGSGTQLSVL.

The gene calls are TRBV6-4 and TRBJ2-1, with 7 positions matching TRBD1. The CDR3 has 14 residues. V trimming: 7 bases; J trimming: 8 bases; junction bases outside the gene matches: 11. The germline gives CDR1 MRHNA, CDR2 SNTAGT. This chain's CDR3 is CASTMDRLSDEQFF. DNA of the CDR3: TGTGCCAGCACCATGGACAGGTTGAGCGATGAGCAGTTCTTC.

The V gene is TRBV4-1, the J gene TRBJ2-1; D ambiguous. Germline V gene data show CDR1 as MGHRA and CDR2 as YSYEKL. The CDR3 consists of 15 residues. Trimming pared 5 bases from V and 0 bases from J, leaving 11 bases between. CDR3 sequence reads: CASSYKESSYNEQFF. For the CDR3, the DNA is TGCGCCAGCAGCTATAAGGAGAGCTCCTACAATGAGCAGTTCTTC.

The V and J genes are TRBV5-1 and TRBJ2-7; TRBD1 agrees at 9 bases. The CDR3 spans 15 residues. The J segment lost 7 bases and the V segment lost 0 bases, leaving 8 bases of the junction unmatched. Germline V gives CDR1 SGHRS, CDR2 YFSETQ. CDR3 in DNA: TGCGCCAGCAGCTTGGAAGGGACAGGGCGGTCGGAGCAGTACTTC. Protein: CASSLEGTGRSEQYF.

This chain links TRBV20-1 with TRBJ1-5, with D uncertain. Germline V lookup: CDR1 DFQATT, CDR2 SNEGSKA (reference sequence). Trimming took 3 bases from V and 4 from J, leaving 13 bases between them. The CDR3 contains 14 residues. The CDR3 region has the DNA TGCAGTGCTAGTAATTGGGCAGTGAATCAGCCCCAGCATTTT. It specifies CSASNWAVNQPQHF.

This clone was seen more than once but under ten times. The gene calls are TRBV21-1 and TRBJ1-2; TRBD1, the table's D call, was not compared with the DNA. TRBV21-1 counts as a pseudogene. The length of the CDR3 is 14 residues. CDR3 in DNA: TGTGCCAGCAGCTGGGACAGAGTTTTATTTGGCTACACCTTC. Translation gives CASSWDRVLFGYTF.

The J gene is TRBJ2-1, the V gene TRBV12-5, with D unclear. Trimming pared 4 bases from V and 4 bases from J, leaving 5 bases between. CDR3 length equals 12 residues. Germline V gene sequence: CDR1 LGHNT, CDR2 FRNRAP. The CDR3 DNA reads TGTGCTAGTGGTTCCTCTTACAATGAGCAGTTCTTC. Its protein is CASGSSYNEQFF.

The chain couples TRBV6-1 to TRBJ1-5, with a possible D match to TRBD1 (5 bases). This CDR3 contains 15 residues. V was shortened by 5 bases and J by 0 bases, with 11 bases between the two germline ends. The germline gives CDR1 MNHNS, CDR2 SASEGT. CDR3 in amino acids: CASSTRQFSNQPQHF. The CDR3 nucleotides read TGTGCCAGCAGTACAAGACAGTTTAGCAATCAGCCCCAGCATTTT.